Sequencing of this TCR beta chain was carried out in a study of CD8+CD57+ T cells in acquired aplastic anemia. Points on this clonotype: Antigen unknown.

CD8+CD57+ cell expansion had been shown by flow cytometry in patients chosen for sequencing. CDR3 and TCR beta VDJ profiling relied on a genomic DNA template. TCRdb reprocessed the reads via MiXCR and lists one record per CDR3 protein. The table shows over 15,000 distinct CDR3 sequences, with more than 30% occurring only once. Study observations and caveats: The CD8+CD57+ cells of patients were less diverse than their total CD4+ and CD8+ pools.

CDR1 is SEHNR, CDR2 FQNEAQ, per germline (reference sequence). The CDR3 has 15 residues. V lost 4 bases to trimming and J lost 8 bases, with 20 bases between them. The rearrangement links TRBV7-9 to TRBJ1-2; TRBD1 might be the D (5 bases). This clonotype was sampled from a human donor with aplastic anemia. Sequenced material: CD8+CD57+ T cells sorted from PBMCs. The subset is: bead-enriched CD8+CD57+ effector memory T cells from SAA patients. The chain's CDR3 is CASSSSSLGVGGYTF. DNA of the CDR3: TGTGCCAGCAGCTCCTCCTCGTTAGGGGTAGGCGGCTACACCTTC. Supplemented by reference TRBV7-9 and TRBJ1-2, the full variable domain reads DTGVSQNPRHKITKRGQNVTFRCDPISEHNRLYWYRQTLGQGPEFLTYFQNEAQLEKSRLLSDRFSAERPKGSFSTLEIQRTEQGDSAMYLCASSSSSLGVGGYTFGSGTRLTVV.